This T cell receptor (beta chain) was sequenced for a study of T cell responses to AZD1222 COVID-19 vaccine (dated by TCRdb to 2020 to 2022). General notes on the study: A total of around 240 trial participants underwent TCR sequencing, of whom about 200 had received two doses of AZD1222 and some 25 had received two doses of the MenACWY control vaccine. Trial participants were enrolled into age subgroups of 18-55, 56-69 and 70-plus years, which contained about 150, 27 and 61 TCR-sequenced participants, respectively.

The CDR3 numbers 14 residues from cysteine through phenylalanine. This entry keeps only the CDR3 DNA: 42 bases, framed from base 1. The germline V gene sets CDR1 to SGHRS and CDR2 to YFSETQ. V is shortened by 1 base, J by 0 bases, and the region joining them spans 5 bases. The time point label of this sample denotes: about 28 days (+/-7) after the second vaccine dose. AZD1222 recipients given second doses at about 4 weeks or at about 12 weeks were pooled, since spike-specific TCR depth and breadth were not found to differ between the two schedules. Vaccinee samples came from UK trials COV001 and COV002, including a single-blind randomized controlled phase 2/3 trial of AZD1222 (ChAdOx1 nCoV-19) in healthy adults. Trial participant PBMC samples were collected at day 0 and day 28 after the second dose for TCRbeta chain sequencing. What the authors observed across the whole study: The 56-69-year group was small, and its depth increase did not reach significance, likely because of low power. Conclusions about previously exposed vaccinees are limited because only six or seven AZD1222 recipients were SARS-CoV-2 seropositive at baseline. Because no day 14 peak-response samples were available, the repertoires could be characterized only after the peak T cell response. Epitopes outside the regions mutated in the B.1.351 and B.1.1.7 variants were reportedly recognized by nearly half of the unique spike-specific TCRs. The vaccine-associated CD4 TCRs covered the entire spike protein, and the dominant responses fell in regions 160-218 and 743-854. After two AZD1222 doses, both the breadth and the depth of spike-specific TCRs were significantly higher than at day 0 and than in MenACWY recipients. Participants were mostly white British, with more females than males. The authors suggested clonal diversity may have been underestimated.

The CDR3 regions of human TCRbeta chains were subjected to immunosequencing. Turning to the authors' computational methods: TCRs in the repertoires were compared against a reference library of SARS-CoV-2-specific TCRs that had been generated with the MIRA antigen-specificity platform. Breadth was defined as the fraction of unique TCRs that were SARS-CoV-2-associated, and depth was defined as the fraction of total T cells that were SARS-CoV-2-associated. Each spike-specific TCR was assigned to its reactive spike region and to a CD4 or CD8 class using the MIRA data. Log10-transformed breadth and depth values were compared by one-way ANOVA with Sidak's multiple comparisons tests. Imported from immuneACCESS, the table was reduced by TCRdb to in-frame sequences with V and J called. These copies leave out some clones; in studies compared against another copy, an unresolved V gene accounts for under half, and the cause of the remainder is not known. That table furnishes V, J and clone size, whereas the DNA furnished D and trimming. Present in this sample are some 280,000 clones, 90% to 95% of which were seen just once. 0.5% to 0.65% of the sample rests with the top ten.

Regarding this clone: Its antigen specificity is not known. Base qualities are not recorded, but no much larger clone differs from it by a single base.

The receptor chain draws on TRBV5-1 and TRBJ2-1; a confident D gene designation cannot be given. The sequenced sample was peripheral blood, obtained 28 days after the second AZD1222 dose. The TCR sequence derives from an adult who received the AZD1222 COVID-19 vaccine. The DNA sequence is as follows: TGCGCCAGCAGCTTGATTCCCTCCTACAATGAGCAGTTCTTC. This codes for CASSLIPSYNEQFF.